The following is a T cell receptor beta chain sequence with its context. Germline CDR1 is KGHSH and CDR2 is LQKENI. The CDR3 has 15 amino acids. V was clipped by 2 bases and J by 7 bases, with 14 bases between them. The data were taken from a study of blood T cell repertoires in COVID-19. Original analysis: Nucleated cell number was recorded as an estimate derived from reference gene primer amplification. Sequencing used immunoSEQ multiplex PCR; TCRdb keeps in-frame clones, though not all of them. The D gene and trimming were derived from the DNA, and the V and J assignments and clone size from that table. Of 55,000 to 80,000 clones detected, 88% appear once; the ten largest clones hold 0.95% to 1.5%.

This TCR derives from a woman between 55 and 75 years old with acute or convalescent COVID-19. The specimen was peripheral blood. The rearrangement links TRBV18 to TRBJ1-4; D not resolved. CDR3 nucleotides: TGTGCCAGCTCACCATCATCGGCCGAGGGTGAAAAACTGTTTTTT. Translation gives CASSPSSAEGEKLFF.